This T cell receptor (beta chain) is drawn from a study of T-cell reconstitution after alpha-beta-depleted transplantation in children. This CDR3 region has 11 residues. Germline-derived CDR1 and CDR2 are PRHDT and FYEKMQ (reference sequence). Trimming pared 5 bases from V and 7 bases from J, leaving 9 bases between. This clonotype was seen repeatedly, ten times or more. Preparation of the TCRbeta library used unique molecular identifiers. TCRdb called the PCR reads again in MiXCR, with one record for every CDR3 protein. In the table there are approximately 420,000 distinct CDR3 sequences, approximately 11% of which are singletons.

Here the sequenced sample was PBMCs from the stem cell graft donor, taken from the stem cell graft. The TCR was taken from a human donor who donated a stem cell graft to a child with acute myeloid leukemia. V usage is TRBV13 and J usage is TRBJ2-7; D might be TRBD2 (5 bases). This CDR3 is CASSVSGEQYF. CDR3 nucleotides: TGTGCCAGCAGCGTCTCGGGGGAGCAGTACTTC.